This T cell receptor beta chain was identified in a study of siplizumab effects on memory and regulatory T cells. Study details: Paired setups tested mixed lymphocyte reactions with roughly 1 ug/mL siplizumab or no drug. General study points: Sequences that were alloreactive and traceable to unstimulated CD4+ memory cells were significantly reduced by siplizumab.

The germline V and J ends were trimmed by 7 bases and 4 bases, with 20 bases remaining between them. CDR1 and CDR2 (germline): MNHEY, SMNVEV (reference sequence). CDR3 length: 16 amino acids. By share, this clone counts as medium-sized. Its antigen is still unknown. In the mixed lymphocyte reaction, cells were cocultured for about six days at 37°C. At a 1:1 ratio, CFSE-labelled responder PBMCs were mixed with Violet Dye-labelled stimulator PBMCs. Sequencing was performed with immunoSEQ multiplex PCR; in TCRdb, only in-frame clones are kept and a portion is missing. The sample consists of 9,000 to 13,000 clones, under 55% of them appearing once.

The chain recombines TRBV27 with TRBJ2-1, with D perhaps TRBD1 (6 bases). Sequenced sample: CFSE-low (dividing) CD8+ T cells sorted from an allogeneic mixed lymphocyte reaction. The receptor's source is a human donor in good health; the cells came from an allogeneic mixed lymphocyte reaction. The CDR3 here is CASTPSRDNGYNEQFF. For the CDR3, the DNA is TGTGCCAGCACTCCTTCCCGGGACAATGGTTACAATGAGCAGTTCTTC.